The 2 T cell receptor beta chains presented below share a single source sample, sequenced in a study of T cell responses to AZD1222 COVID-19 vaccine. Repertoires were generated with immunoSEQ multiplex PCR, while TCRdb's copy carries only in-frame clones and drops some. Of some 94,000 clones in the sample, around nine tenths were seen once. The material was peripheral blood, obtained on day 0 of AZD1222 vaccination. These receptor sequences come from an adult in good health.

J is TRBJ2-2 and V is TRBV24-1; no firm D call. V shed 6 bases and J shed 1 base, with 8 bases lying between them. The CDR3 spans 14 residues. Germline V gene data show CDR1 as KGHDR and CDR2 as SFDVKD. CDR3 in amino acids: CATSSSRNTGELFF. CDR3 nucleotides: TGTGCCACCAGTTCGAGCAGGAACACCGGGGAGCTGTTTTTT.

V and J are TRBV7-6 and TRBJ2-3; possible D gene TRBD2, 6 bases. With 7 bases removed from V and 2 bases from J, the gap between germline ends came to 13 bases. Germline values: CDR1 SGHVS, CDR2 FNYEAQ. The CDR3 consists of 14 residues. The CDR3 is CASTPGLPTDTQYF. CDR3 DNA sequence: TGTGCCAGCACCCCGGGACTCCCCACAGATACGCAGTATTTT.